Listed below are T cell receptor beta chains from one sample, sequenced in a study of T cell repertoires in cytomegalovirus infection. Their specific antigens are unknown. TCRdb independently ran MiXCR on the reads; one entry per CDR3 protein. This table has 640,000 or so distinct CDR3 sequences, around a third appearing once. Sequenced material: cultured PBMCs, taken from culture after CMV antigen stimulation. The receptors here all came from a human donor in good health (CMV status not recorded). Some clones in this sample may be carry-over from other donors' samples. CDR3s include the opening cysteine and the closing phenylalanine or tryptophan. A D gene is named only where the DNA matches it firmly. For some rows the clone size is stated as once, few or many, or as a class when expanded; others skip it.

V	J	size	length	D	CDR3	DNA
TRBV7-2	TRBJ2-1	.	15	.	CASSAGRSSYNEQFF	TGTGCCAGCAGCGCGGGACGGAGCTCCTACAATGAGCAGTTCTTC
TRBV12-3/TRBV12-4	TRBJ2-6	many	16	.	CASRPRRFSGANVLTF	TGTGCCAGCAGACCCCGACGGTTCTCTGGGGCCAACGTCCTGACTTTC
TRBV20-1	TRBJ2-3	.	16	.	CSARDRVGLGTDTQYF	TGCAGTGCTAGAGATCGGGTCGGCCTCGGAACAGATACGCAGTATTTT
TRBV4-1	TRBJ2-1	.	14	.	CASSQPALSNEQFF	TGCGCCAGCAGCCAACCTGCCTTAAGCAATGAGCAGTTCTTC
TRBV10-2	TRBJ2-7	.	14	TRBD1	CASRSGQGVYEQYF	TGCGCCAGCAGGAGCGGACAGGGGGTCTACGAGCAGTACTTC
TRBV6-8	TRBJ1-2	.	15	TRBD1	CASSWGQGAFNGYTF	TGTGCCAGCAGTTGGGGACAGGGGGCGTTTAATGGCTACACCTTC
TRBV19	TRBJ1-1	.	12	.	CASSELNTEAFF	TGTGCCAGTAGTGAACTAAACACTGAAGCTTTCTTT
TRBV5-6	TRBJ1-4	few	12	.	CASSFGSEKLFF	TGTGCCAGCAGCTTTGGAAGTGAAAAACTGTTTTTT
TRBV7-9	TRBJ1-1	.	12	.	CASSPTDSEAFF	TGTGCCAGCAGCCCGACGGACAGTGAAGCTTTCTTT
TRBV12-3/TRBV12-4	TRBJ2-1	.	11	.	CASSQGGGKFF	TGTGCCAGCAGCCAAGGGGGAGGGAAGTTCTTC
TRBV5-4	TRBJ1-1	.	14	.	CASSFGTMNTEAFF	TGTGCCAGCAGCTTTGGCACGATGAACACTGAAGCTTTCTTT
TRBV20-1	TRBJ1-1	few	14	.	CSSLRGQSGTEAFF	TGCAGTTCCCTCCGGGGCCAAAGCGGCACTGAAGCTTTCTTT
TRBV27	TRBJ1-2	few	13	.	CAAGGLNNYGYTF	TGTGCCGCCGGGGGACTGAATAACTATGGCTACACCTTC
TRBV19	TRBJ2-6	few	18	.	CASRSGVPRGSGANVLTF	TGTGCCAGTAGGAGTGGCGTCCCCCGCGGCTCTGGGGCCAACGTCCTGACTTTC
TRBV4-2	TRBJ2-3	.	18	TRBD2	CASSQDERRGGMADTQYF	TGTGCCAGCAGCCAAGACGAAAGGCGGGGGGGCATGGCAGATACGCAGTATTTT
TRBV12-3/TRBV12-4	TRBJ2-1	few	15	TRBD2	CASSFTSGGNNEQFF	TGTGCCAGCAGTTTCACTAGCGGGGGCAACAATGAGCAGTTCTTC
TRBV27	TRBJ2-7	.	14	.	CASSRSPVGYEQYF	TGTGCCAGCAGTCGGTCCCCAGTGGGCTACGAGCAGTACTTC
TRBV28	TRBJ1-6	few	17	.	CASSPGLSSDYNSPLHF	TGTGCCAGCAGTCCGGGACTCAGCTCCGACTATAATTCACCCCTCCACTTT
TRBV6-4	TRBJ2-1	.	12	TRBD1	CASEGQGDEQFF	TGTGCCAGCGAAGGACAGGGAGATGAGCAGTTCTTC
TRBV7-6	TRBJ2-3	.	16	TRBD1	CASSLGGQDSTDTQYF	TGTGCCAGCAGCTTAGGCGGACAGGATAGCACAGATACGCAGTATTTT
TRBV2	TRBJ2-4	few	14	TRBD2	CASRWTTRGDIQYF	TGTGCCAGCAGGTGGACAACCCGGGGGGACATTCAGTACTTC
TRBV7-2	TRBJ2-7	few	18	TRBD2	CASSFPGLAGRVYYEQYF	TGTGCCAGCAGCTTCCCGGGACTAGCGGGAAGGGTCTACTACGAGCAGTACTTC
TRBV2	TRBJ2-3	few	12	.	CASSPQGHTQYF	TGTGCCAGCAGTCCACAGGGCCATACGCAGTATTTT
TRBV6-6	TRBJ1-1	.	13	.	CASSYWKTDEAFF	TGTGCCAGCAGTTACTGGAAGACAGATGAAGCTTTCTTT
TRBV7-2	TRBJ2-1	many	14	.	CASSLSATYNEQFF	TGTGCCAGCAGCTTATCGGCCACCTACAATGAGCAGTTCTTC
TRBV20-1	TRBJ2-3	.	15	TRBD2	CSASHGTSGGYTQYF	TGCAGTGCTAGTCACGGGACTAGCGGGGGATATACGCAGTATTTT
TRBV7-6	TRBJ2-1	many	18	TRBD2	CASSPGLAGGPGGNEQFF	TGTGCCAGCAGCCCAGGACTAGCGGGAGGTCCAGGGGGCAATGAGCAGTTCTTC
TRBV20-1	TRBJ2-5	.	18	TRBD2	CSAPTSWTSGSRGETQYF	TGCAGTGCTCCAACCAGTTGGACTAGCGGGTCGAGGGGGGAGACCCAGTACTTC
TRBV2	TRBJ2-1	.	14	.	CASSVDSADNEQFF	TGTGCCAGCTCTGTAGATAGTGCCGACAATGAGCAGTTCTTC
TRBV7-2	TRBJ1-2	many	14	.	CASRNGKGDYGYTF	TGTGCCAGCCGCAACGGCAAGGGGGACTATGGCTACACCTTC
TRBV7-6	TRBJ2-5	few	15	TRBD1	CASSQRRDSPETQYF	TGTGCCAGCAGCCAGCGCCGGGACAGCCCAGAGACCCAGTACTTC
TRBV7-2	TRBJ2-1	many	15	TRBD1	CASSFRQGRNNEQFF	TGTGCCAGCAGCTTCCGACAGGGGAGGAACAATGAGCAGTTCTTC